These 17 T cell receptor beta chains came from one sample sequenced in a study of tissue T cells after allogeneic stem cell transplantation. Profiled with immunoSEQ multiplex PCR; TCRdb holds only in-frame clones, not every one. The sample gives 40,000 to 60,000 clones, over 65% of which show up once; approximately 0.7% is in the top ten. Material: sorted cells pooled from one or two spleens. The receptors shown here come from a pool of C57BL/6 mice in good health.

On this clone itself: These gene names are mouse names. The read ends 1 residue shy of where the CDR3 ends; the end is completed using the germline J gene. The chain uses TRBV1 and TRBJ2-7; no clear D. Germline V gives CDR1 NSQYPW, CDR2 LRSPGD (reference sequence). CDR3 length equals 13 residues. V lost 0 bases, J lost 4 bases, and 7 bases lay in between. CDR3 sequence: CTCSAEASYEQYF. The sequenced part of the CDR3 DNA is TGCACCTGCAGTGCAGAAGCCTCTTATGAACAGTAC.

Regarding this clone: The gene names given are mouse names. The read comes to an end 1 residue before the CDR3 does, leaving the germline J gene to fill in the end. The chain links TRBV1 to TRBJ2-2, with 10 bases aligning to TRBD2. The CDR3 runs to 15 residues. Germline CDR1 and CDR2: NSQYPW and LRSPGD (reference sequence). V gave up 4 bases and J gave up 4 bases; unmatched junction bases: 3. CDR3 region: CTCSETGGTTGQLYF. CDR3 bases read: TGCACCTGCAGTGAGACTGGGGGGACCACCGGGCAGCTCTAC.

As concerns this clone: Germline and genes here are mouse. The read is 1 residue too short to cover the CDR3 end, so that end is filled in from the germline J gene. This chain uses TRBV13-3 with TRBJ2-7, with a weak D call TRBD1 (6 bases). The CDR3 has 13 amino acids. Trimming removed 5 bases at V and 0 bases at J, with 9 bases between. CDR1 NNHDY and CDR2 SYVADS come from the germline V gene. The chain's CDR3 is CASRDSSSYEQYF. Partial CDR3 DNA: TGTGCCAGCAGGGACAGTAGCTCCTATGAACAGTAC.

On this clone itself: The listed genes are named as in mouse. The read comes to an end 1 residue before the CDR3 does, leaving the germline J gene to fill in the end. The chain couples TRBV2 to TRBJ2-3, with TRBD2 matching over 7 bases. CDR3 length: 15 residues. Germline-derived CDR1 and CDR2 are LGHNA and YSYQKL. Germline trimming cut 1 base from V and 0 bases from J; bases unmatched to any gene: 1. Partial CDR3 DNA: TGTGCCAGCAGCCAAGTACTGGGGAGTGCAGAAACGCTGTAT. Protein: CASSQVLGSAETLY. Given in full, the CDR3 is CASSQVLGSAETLYF.

Turning to this clone: The gene symbols are mouse symbols. With the read ending 1 residue before the CDR3 end, the germline J gene is used to fill in that end. The chain carries TRBV13-2 and TRBJ2-1; D might be TRBD1 or TRBD2, each matching 5 bases. Germline assignment: CDR1 NNHNN and CDR2 SYGAGS (reference sequence). V was clipped by 1 base and J by 0 bases, with 11 bases between them. The CDR3 has 16 residues. The CDR3 reads CASGDRGGANYAEQFF. The CDR3 DNA, read in part, is TGTGCCAGCGGTGATAGGGGTGGGGCTAACTATGCTGAGCAGTTC.

In the case of this clone: Gene names and germline refer to mouse. The CDR3 end lies 1 residue beyond the end of the read and is filled in from the germline J gene. V is TRBV5 and J is TRBJ1-4, with TRBD1 matching 8 bases. Germline lookup yields CDR1 LGHNA and CDR2 YNLKQL (reference sequence). Germline trimming cut 0 bases from V and 7 bases from J; bases unmatched to any gene: 4. The CDR3 has 15 amino acids. This CDR3 is CASSQDHRGGERLFF. The covered CDR3 bases are TGTGCCAGCAGCCAAGATCACAGGGGGGGCGAAAGATTATTT.

A single count supports this clone. Mouse gene names and germline throughout. CDR3 amino acids: CASSIPGGSYEQYF. Incomplete CDR3 DNA: TGTGCCAGCAGTATTCCCGGGGGCTCCTATGAACAGTAC. The V call is TRBV19, the J call TRBJ2-7; D possibly uses TRBD1 or TRBD2 (5 bases each). The read falls 1 residue short of the CDR3 end, and the missing part is taken from the germline J gene. Trimming removed 2 bases at V and 0 bases at J, with 9 bases between. From germline, CDR1 is FNHDT and CDR2 SITEND (reference sequence). The CDR3 runs to 14 residues.

This clone occurred a few times. Germline and genes: mouse. The missing CDR3 end, 1 residue past where the read stops, is filled in from the germline J gene. J is TRBJ2-7 and V is TRBV13-3, with a tentative D call TRBD1 (6 bases). The germline V gene has CDR1 NNHDY and CDR2 SYVADS. This CDR3 contains 13 residues. Trimming removed 3 bases from V and 6 bases from J, with 13 bases in between. The CDR3 sequence is CASSGTEPCEQYF. CDR3 DNA, as far as it was read: TGTGCCAGCAGTGGGACAGAACCTTGTGAACAGTAC.

Remarks on this clone: Gene names are mouse gene names. The CDR3 end falls 1 residue outside the read, so it is completed with the germline J gene. The V call is TRBV31, the J call TRBJ2-5; 14 bases match TRBD2. Germline V gene lookup returns CDR1 GKSSPN and CDR2 SITVG. The V segment lost 3 bases and the J segment 5 bases; nucleotides outside the gene matches: 1. The CDR3 length is 14 residues. The part of the CDR3 DNA that was read is TGTGCCTGGAGGGGACTGGGGGGGCTAGACACCCAGTAC. Protein: CAWRGLGGLDTQY. The whole CDR3 sequence is CAWRGLGGLDTQYF.

Notes on this clone: Genes here carry mouse names. Read data end 1 residue before the CDR3 end; the end is taken from the germline J gene. V and J are TRBV30 and TRBJ2-7; D is perhaps TRBD2 (5 bases). The CDR3 is 11 amino acids. Germline CDR1 is SQVVS and CDR2 is ANEGSEA. The V and J ends lost 5 bases and 4 bases respectively, with 9 bases between them. The CDR3 spells CSSPTGYEQYF. The CDR3 bases that were read are TGTAGTTCTCCTACTGGATATGAACAGTAC.

This clone appeared once. Germline and genes here are mouse. The CDR3 end lies 1 residue beyond the end of the read and is filled in from the germline J gene. V is TRBV19 and J is TRBJ1-4; 10 bases line up with TRBD1. The V and J ends lost 3 bases and 3 bases, in that order; junction bases with no gene match: 2. CDR1 and CDR2 from the germline V gene are FNHDT and SITEND (reference sequence). The CDR3 loop spans 15 amino acids. The sequenced part of the CDR3 DNA is TGTGCCAGCAGTACCGGGACAGGGGCCAACGAAAGATTATTT. Amino acid sequence: CASSTGTGANERLF. The full CDR3 protein reads CASSTGTGANERLFF.

This clone was seen a single time. The gene names here belong to mouse. The read is 1 residue too short to cover the CDR3 end, so that end is filled in from the germline J gene. This rearrangement joins TRBV1 to TRBJ1-4, with 8 nucleotides matching TRBD1. This CDR3 region has 16 residues. CDR1 and CDR2 (germline): NSQYPW, LRSPGD (reference sequence). V shed 0 bases, J shed 7 bases, and the junction held 7 bases outside the gene matches. CDR3 DNA (partial): TGCACCTGCAGTGCAGATCTAGGACAGGGAGGCGAAAGATTATTT. Its translation: CTCSADLGQGGERLF. The whole CDR3 region reads CTCSADLGQGGERLFF.

A remark on this clone: Gene names are the mouse ones. The read halts 1 residue ahead of the CDR3 end, with the missing end drawn from the germline J gene. The V and J genes are TRBV31 and TRBJ2-2; TRBD2 matches at 12 bases. This CDR3 has 15 amino acids. V was pared by 7 bases and J by 2 bases, with 5 bases of the junction left unmatched. Germline-derived CDR1 and CDR2 are GKSSPN and SITVG. CDR3 residues: CASTGTGGNTGQLYF. The CDR3 DNA, read in part, is TGTGCCTCCACGGGGACTGGGGGGAACACCGGGCAGCTCTAC.

This clone is a singleton in its sample. The genes and germline here are from mouse. The sequenced fragment ends 1 residue before the CDR3 boundary, so the rest is inferred from the germline J gene. The rearrangement links TRBV16 to TRBJ1-1, with TRBD1 matching 7 bases. This CDR3 has 12 amino acids. Germline V lookup: CDR1 SGHSA, CDR2 FRNQAP. J lost 0 bases, V lost 9 bases, and 1 base had no gene match. CDR3 bases read: TGTGCAAGAGGGGGCGCAAACACAGAAGTCTTC. Translating it yields CARGGANTEVF. The entire CDR3 protein is CARGGANTEVFF. Combining the CDR3 with reference TRBV16 and TRBJ1-1 gives the whole variable domain NAGVIQTPRHKVTGKGQEATLWCEPISGHSAVFWYRQTIVQGLEFLTYFRNQAPIDDSGMPKERFSAQMPNQSHSTLKIQSTQPQDSAVYLCARGGANTEVFFGKGTRLTVV.

Regarding this clone: Mouse germline and gene names are used. The CDR3 end falls 1 residue outside the read, so it is completed with the germline J gene. The chain is built from TRBV13-2 and TRBJ1-1, with D hard to call. The germline V and J ends were trimmed by 5 bases and 6 bases, with 8 bases remaining between them. The CDR3 consists of 11 residues. CDR1 NNHNN and CDR2 SYGAGS come from the germline V gene (reference sequence). The sequenced part of the CDR3 DNA is TGTGCCAGCGGGTCGAGGGCAGAAGTCTTC. Translating it yields CASGSRAEVF. The whole CDR3 is CASGSRAEVFF.

In the case of this clone: Gene names denote mouse genes. The sequenced fragment ends 1 residue before the CDR3 boundary, so the rest is inferred from the germline J gene. The rearrangement joins TRBV5 to TRBJ2-5; 9 bases match TRBD2. Germline values: CDR1 LGHNA, CDR2 YNLKQL (reference sequence). The J segment lost 5 bases and the V segment lost 2 bases, leaving 2 bases of the junction unmatched. The CDR3 covers 14 residues. The covered CDR3 bases are TGTGCCAGCAGCCAAACTGGGGGGCTAGACACCCAGTAC. The encoded protein is CASSQTGGLDTQY. The CDR3 in its entirety is CASSQTGGLDTQYF.

Worth noting for this clone: Mouse gene names apply. The read comes to an end 1 residue before the CDR3 does, leaving the germline J gene to fill in the end. The chain joins TRBV13-2 to TRBJ2-5; 10 bases are shared with TRBD1. Unmatched junction bases numbered 4, after V lost 3 bases and J lost 0 bases. CDR1 and CDR2 from the germline V gene are NNHNN and SYGAGS (reference sequence). The CDR3 consists of 16 residues. CDR3 bases read: TGTGCCAGCGGTGGACAGGGGGCCCTTAACCAAGACACCCAGTAC. Translating gives CASGGQGALNQDTQY. The whole CDR3 protein is CASGGQGALNQDTQYF.